The next 24 T cell receptor beta chains were all read from a single sample in a study of blood T cell repertoires in COVID-19. Libraries were prepared by immunoSEQ multiplex PCR; TCRdb keeps only in-frame clonotypes and omits some of them. The table has approximately 91,000 clones, 70% to 85% seen once. Source material: peripheral blood. These receptors all come from an older man with acute or convalescent COVID-19.

The chain joins TRBV7-3 to TRBJ2-1; TRBD1 agrees at 9 bases. CDR3 length: 16 amino acids. The germline V gene has CDR1 SGHTA and CDR2 FQGTGA. V was pared by 0 bases and J by 6 bases, with 6 bases of the junction left unmatched. The CDR3 DNA follows: TGTGCCAGCAGCTTAACCCCGGGACAGGGATTCAATGAGCAGTTCTTC. Translated, it gives CASSLTPGQGFNEQFF.

The chain is built from TRBV5-1 and TRBJ1-5, with 10 bases lining up with TRBD1. V trimming: 3 bases; J trimming: 3 bases; junction bases outside the gene matches: 3. From germline, CDR1 is SGHRS and CDR2 YFSETQ. The CDR3 covers 15 residues. The CDR3 nucleotides are TGCGCCAGCAGCTCCGGGACAGGGGTCAATCAGCCCCAGCATTTT. Encoded protein: CASSSGTGVNQPQHF.

The chain has TRBV18 and TRBJ1-2, with 7 bases lining up with TRBD1. Trimming at V came to 8 bases and at J to 5 bases, leaving 11 bases not matched to a gene. The length of the CDR3 is 14 residues. Germline CDR1 reads KGHSH; CDR2 reads LQKENI. The CDR3 region is CASLLDRNRYGYTF. The CDR3 nucleotides are TGTGCCAGCCTCCTGGACAGGAATAGGTATGGCTACACCTTC.

The rearrangement joins TRBV6-5 to TRBJ1-1, with a weak D call TRBD1 (6 bases). This CDR3 is built from 13 residues. Trimming pared 6 bases from V and 1 base from J, leaving 9 bases between. The germline CDR1 and CDR2 sequences are MNHEY and SVGAGI. The CDR3 here is CASRETGNTEAFF. CDR3 bases: TGTGCCAGCAGGGAGACAGGGAACACTGAAGCTTTCTTT.

The chain couples TRBV14 to TRBJ2-7; maybe TRBD1 (6 bases). Looked up from germline, CDR1 is SGHDN and CDR2 is FVKESK. This CDR3 has 16 amino acids. V lost 1 base and J 0 bases, leaving 13 bases between the germline ends. Here the CDR3 DNA reads TGTGCCAGCAGCCAAGTACGGGACACGAGCTCCTACGAGCAGTACGTC. It is translated as CASSQVRDTSSYEQYV.

J is TRBJ1-1 and V is TRBV5-4; no firm D call. The germline V gene has CDR1 SGHNT and CDR2 YYREEE (reference sequence). Trimming pared 3 bases from V and 1 base from J, leaving 16 bases between. The CDR3 sequence is 16 residues long. CDR3 nucleotide sequence: TGTGCCAGCAGCTCTTCACCCCAGACTGGGAACACTGAAGCTTTCTTT. It translates to CASSSSPQTGNTEAFF.

This clone was seen once. The V and J genes are TRBV24-1 and TRBJ2-3, with D maybe TRBD1 (5 bases). CDR3 length: 14 amino acids. V lost 4 bases and J 0 bases, leaving 7 bases between the germline ends. The germline CDR1 and CDR2 sequences are KGHDR and SFDVKD. CDR3 sequence: CATSEKGSTDTQYF. CDR3 in DNA: TGTGCCACCAGTGAAAAGGGGAGCACAGATACGCAGTATTTT.

The CDR3 nucleotides are TGCAGCGGATACAGGGGAATGGGCATGAACACTGAAGCTTTCTTT. Amino acid sequence: CSGYRGMGMNTEAFF. V and J are TRBV29-1 and TRBJ1-1, with TRBD1 matching over 7 bases. The CDR3 loop spans 15 amino acids. Germline V gene data show CDR1 as SQVTM and CDR2 as ANQGSEA. After removal of 7 bases from V and 0 bases from J, the junction contained 11 bases not matched to a gene.

The V call is TRBV30, the J call TRBJ1-2; D might be TRBD1 (6 bases). The CDR3 runs to 12 residues. V lost 3 bases and J 14 bases, leaving 19 bases between the germline ends. Germline loops: CDR1 GTSNPN, CDR2 SVGIG (reference sequence). CDR3 sequence (DNA): TGTGCCTGGAGCCTATATCGGGGGGCCCTAACCTTC. It is translated as CAWSLYRGALTF.

This sequence joins TRBV5-1 and TRBJ2-2; TRBD2 agrees at 8 bases. The V and J ends lost 4 bases and 0 bases, in that order; junction bases with no gene match: 5. Looked up from germline, CDR1 is SGHRS and CDR2 is YFSETQ. The CDR3 sequence is 16 residues long. This CDR3 is CASSPQTSANTGELFF. The CDR3 DNA is TGCGCCAGCAGCCCTCAGACTAGCGCGAACACCGGGGAGCTGTTTTTT.

This clone came up a few times. This chain joins TRBV5-1 and TRBJ1-6; maybe TRBD1 (5 bases). The CDR3 is made up of 15 amino acids. The germline V and J ends were trimmed by 0 bases and 6 bases, with 10 bases remaining between them. Germline V CDR1 and CDR2: SGHRS, YFSETQ. The CDR3 is CASSLDRLSNSPLHF. In DNA form, the CDR3 reads TGCGCCAGCAGCTTGGACAGGCTGAGTAATTCACCCCTCCACTTT.

The chain is built from TRBV9 and TRBJ1-5; TRBD1 is a possible D gene (6 bases). Trimming removed 3 bases at V and 1 base at J, with 8 bases between. Looked up from germline, CDR1 is SGDLS and CDR2 is YYNGEE. The CDR3 is made up of 14 amino acids. As DNA, the CDR3 is TGTGCCAGCAGCGCAGGACAGAGCAATCAGCCCCAGCATTTT. As protein: CASSAGQSNQPQHF.

The chain employs TRBV12-1 and TRBJ1-1; the table's D call, TRBD1, has no DNA check behind it. TRBV12-1 is termed a pseudogene. The CDR3 is 17 residues long. The CDR3 loop is CASSLRTKGRRNTEAFF. The CDR3 DNA sequence: TGTGCCAGCAGCCTAAGGACAAAGGGTAGGAGGAACACTGAAGCTTTCTTT.

V and J are TRBV6-5 and TRBJ1-2; 7 bases map to TRBD1. This CDR3 is built from 15 residues. Germline-derived CDR1 and CDR2 are MNHEY and SVGAGI. V gave up 0 bases and J gave up 6 bases; unmatched junction bases: 7. The CDR3 protein is CASSYSGRGQNGYTF. CDR3 nucleotide sequence: TGTGCCAGCAGTTACTCGGGCAGGGGACAGAATGGCTACACCTTC.

The chain couples TRBV5-1 to TRBJ2-1; TRBD1 matches 7 bases. J lost 4 bases, V lost 4 bases, and 5 bases had no gene match. The CDR3 has 14 amino acids. Germline CDR1 and CDR2: SGHRS and YFSETQ. The CDR3 sequence is CASSPGQTYNEQFF. CDR3 bases: TGCGCCAGCAGCCCGGGACAGACATACAATGAGCAGTTCTTC. The full variable domain, with the rest looked up from reference TRBV5-1 and TRBJ2-1, is KAGVTQTPRYLIKTRGQQVTLSCSPISGHRSVSWYQQTPGQGLQFLFEYFSETQRNKGNFPGRFSGRQFSNSRSEMNVSTLELGDSALYLCASSPGQTYNEQFFGPGTRLTVL.

This clone has just a few counts. J is TRBJ1-2 and V is TRBV5-1; possible D gene TRBD1, 5 bases. Germline V gene lookup returns CDR1 SGHRS and CDR2 YFSETQ. Between the trimmed V and J ends, which lost 1 base and 1 base, there was a span of 14 bases. The CDR3 loop spans 16 amino acids. The CDR3 spells CASSLFGGRNNYGYTF. The CDR3 nucleotides read TGCGCCAGCAGCTTGTTCGGGGGGAGGAATAACTATGGCTACACCTTC.

J is TRBJ1-1 and V is TRBV5-4; D call uncertain. The CDR3 sequence is 14 residues long. Germline V gene data show CDR1 as SGHNT and CDR2 as YYREEE (reference sequence). Trimming took 3 bases from V and 1 from J, leaving 10 bases between them. CDR3 region: CASSSRTGNTEAFF. Written as DNA, the CDR3 is TGTGCCAGCAGCTCTAGGACTGGGAACACTGAAGCTTTCTTT. Complete variable domain (other parts from reference TRBV5-4 and TRBJ1-1): ETGVTQSPTHLIKTRGQQVTLRCSSQSGHNTVSWYQQALGQGPQFIFQYYREEENGRGNFPPRFSGLQFPNYSSELNVNALELDDSALYLCASSSRTGNTEAFFGQGTRLTVV.

The chain carries TRBV6-5 and TRBJ1-6; 8 nucleotides align to TRBD1. V lost 10 bases, J lost 1 base, and 3 bases stayed unmatched. There are 14 residues in the CDR3. In germline, CDR1 is MNHEY, CDR2 SVGAGI. The DNA for the CDR3 is TGTGCCACCAGACAGGGGTCCTATAATTCACCCCTCCACTTT. Its translation is CATRQGSYNSPLHF.

The chain has TRBV29-1 and TRBJ2-2, with 7 bases identical to TRBD2. After removal of 4 bases from V and 5 bases from J, the junction contained 7 bases not matched to a gene. Per the germline V gene, CDR1 is SQVTM and CDR2 is ANQGSEA. The CDR3 sequence is 14 residues long. DNA of the CDR3: TGCAGCGTTGGCGGGACTACGGGTACCGGGGAGCTGTTTTTT. Its protein is CSVGGTTGTGELFF.

The chain combines TRBV2 with TRBJ2-2; 9 bases are shared with TRBD1. The V and J ends lost 4 bases and 6 bases, in that order; junction bases with no gene match: 15. CDR1 is SNHLY, CDR2 FYNNEI, per germline. This CDR3 spans 18 amino acids. This chain's CDR3 is CASSVEQGASSRSGELFF. In DNA form, the CDR3 reads TGTGCCAGCAGTGTCGAACAGGGGGCCTCTTCCAGATCCGGGGAGCTGTTTTTT.

The CDR3 bases are TGTGCCAGCAGCTTGGCGCAGGGATACACCGGGGAGCTGTTTTTT. This translates into CASSLAQGYTGELFF. The chain is built from TRBV5-6 and TRBJ2-2, with a weak D call TRBD1 (5 bases). The CDR3 covers 15 residues. The V end was cut by 0 bases, the J end by 3 bases, with 9 bases between. Germline lookup yields CDR1 SGHDT and CDR2 YYEEEE. Filled out from reference TRBV5-6 and TRBJ2-2, the complete variable domain reads DAGVTQSPTHLIKTRGQQVTLRCSPKSGHDTVSWYQQALGQGPQFIFQYYEEEERQRGNFPDRFSGHQFPNYSSELNVNALLLGDSALYLCASSLAQGYTGELFFGEGSRLTVL.

The table lists this clone with a count of one. V is TRBV7-9 and J is TRBJ2-1; 9 bases map to TRBD1. Germline CDR1 SEHNR, CDR2 FQNEAQ (reference sequence). This CDR3 has 14 amino acids. V trimming: 3 bases; J trimming: 7 bases; junction bases outside the gene matches: 4. This CDR3 reads CASSFPGQGNEQFF. The CDR3 DNA reads as TGTGCCAGCAGCTTCCCGGGACAGGGTAATGAGCAGTTCTTC.

The DNA of the CDR3 is TGCGCCAGCAGCTTGGACAGGGGGATAAATGAAAAACTGTTTTTT. Its translation: CASSLDRGINEKLFF. J is TRBJ1-4 and V is TRBV5-1; 8 bases are shared with TRBD1. CDR1 is SGHRS and CDR2 is YFSETQ in the germline V gene. The CDR3 runs to 15 residues. The V and J ends lost 0 bases and 5 bases, in that order; junction bases with no gene match: 3.

The chain couples TRBV28 to TRBJ1-4, with 7 bases identical to TRBD1. The CDR3 spans 15 residues. Germline lookup yields CDR1 MDHEN and CDR2 SYDVKM. V lost 6 bases, J lost 8 bases, and 12 bases stayed unmatched. The CDR3 loop reads CASSADQGQPEKLFF. The CDR3 DNA reads TGTGCCAGCAGCGCGGATCAGGGACAGCCAGAAAAACTGTTTTTT.